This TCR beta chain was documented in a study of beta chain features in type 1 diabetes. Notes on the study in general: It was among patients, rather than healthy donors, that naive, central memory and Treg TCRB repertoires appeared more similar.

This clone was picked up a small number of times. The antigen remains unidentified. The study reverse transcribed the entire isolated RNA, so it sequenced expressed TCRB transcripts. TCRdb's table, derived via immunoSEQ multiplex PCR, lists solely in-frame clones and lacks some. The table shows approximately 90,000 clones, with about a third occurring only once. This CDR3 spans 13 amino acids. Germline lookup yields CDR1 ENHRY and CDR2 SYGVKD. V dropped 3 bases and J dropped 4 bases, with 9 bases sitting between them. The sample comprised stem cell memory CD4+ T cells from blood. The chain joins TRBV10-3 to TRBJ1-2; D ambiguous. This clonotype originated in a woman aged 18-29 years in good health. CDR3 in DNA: TGTGCCATCAGTGATGAGAGGGTCTATGGCTACACCTTC. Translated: CAISDERVYGYTF.